The T cell receptor (beta chain) under discussion was sequenced for a study of Tregs in tolerant kidney transplant recipients. Study results and limitations: In tolerant patients, donor-specific Tregs outgrew total Tregs, suggesting antigen-driven expansion. The most relevant donor-specific Treg TCRbeta repertoire apparently came from expansion with activated donor B cells. The small number of patients limits these findings pending further validation.

Thawed PBMCs were FACS-sorted into unstimulated CD4+CD25+CD127- regulatory T cells, CD4+CD25- non-regulatory cells, CD4 and CD8 cells. As for this clone: Its specificity is not known.

Assay: immunoSEQ multiplex PCR; the TCRdb copy retains only in-frame clones and omits some. The data contain over 50,000 clones, 70% to 90% of them singletons. Sample: Tregs from blood, taken before the transplant. The receptor was derived from a human donor who received a combined kidney and bone marrow transplant.

The CDR3 DNA sequence: TGTGCCAGCAGCTTGGGACGGAGCAATCAGCCCCAGCATTTT. This codes for CASSLGRSNQPQHF. The V and J genes are TRBV5-4 and TRBJ1-5; the D is unclear. The CDR3 extends over 14 amino acids. CDR1 SGHNT and CDR2 YYREEE come from the germline V gene (reference sequence). V dropped 0 bases and J dropped 1 base, with 5 bases sitting between them.